This T cell receptor (beta chain) stems from a study of spatial heterogeneity in lung cancer. Overall study context: Combinations of a unique TCR and a UMI were tallied in raw reads, and on average each appeared more than ten times.

This sample's time point: sample taken at primary tumor resection. No cells were sorted before sequencing. The whole RNA sequenced was extracted from tumor, nontumor lung or frozen PBMC. TCRdb independently ran MiXCR on the 5' RACE reads; one entry per CDR3 protein. The sample shows tens of thousands of distinct CDR3 sequences, about 12% of them seen only once. The germline V gene has CDR1 SGHDT and CDR2 YYEEEE. Unmatched junction bases numbered 13, after V lost 1 base and J lost 6 bases. The CDR3 sequence is 16 residues long. The rearrangement joins TRBV5-6 to TRBJ2-7, with 7 bases matching TRBD1. This material consisted of PBMCs, taken at surgery. The TCR was taken from a male donor with early-stage non-small cell lung cancer. The CDR3 DNA follows: TGTGCCAGCAGCTTGCCCTTCGACAGGGTTAGTGCCGAGCAGTACTTC. Protein product: CASSLPFDRVSAEQYF.